What follows are 14 T cell receptor beta chains derived from one specimen sequenced in a study of Ad26.COV2.S vaccination and SARS-CoV-2 variants (dated by TCRdb to about 2021). The protocol used for the library was the immunoSEQ multiplex PCR assay. TCRdb's version of the immuneACCESS table is confined to in-frame rearrangements and falls short of the full clone set. An unresolved V gene accounts for under half of the shortfall where checked; the remainder is of unknown origin. This sample holds 500,000 or so clones; around nine tenths were observed only once. The ten largest clones take up around 13% of the sample. In light of the paper, this sample's treatment or condition label describes: about 20 received Ad26.COV2.S at low or high dose, single or two shots; a few received placebo; per-sample allocation not given. For vaccine and placebo recipients, the sequenced repertoires came from samples collected on day 63 after the first injection.

The sequenced sample was peripheral blood, obtained in a trial of Ad26.COV2.S vaccine versus placebo. The source of these receptors is a person between 18 and 60 years old who received the Ad26.COV2.S COVID-19 vaccine or a placebo.

Here the CDR3 reads CASSQEGTASPLHF. The CDR3 DNA follows: TGTGCCAGCAGCCAAGAAGGGACAGCTTCACCCCTCCACTTT. The V and J genes are TRBV3-1 (or the pseudogene TRBV3-2) and TRBJ1-6; 7 bases are a match to TRBD1. Germline V CDR1 and CDR2: LGHDT, YNNKEL (reference sequence). The CDR3 contains 14 residues. J was trimmed by 9 bases and V by 0 bases; bases with no gene match: 2.

The V call is TRBV28, the J call TRBJ2-7, with TRBD1 identical over 8 bases. CDR1 is MDHEN, CDR2 SYDVKM, per germline. The CDR3 sequence is 14 residues long. The junction had 6 bases not matched to a gene; V was cut back by 6 bases and J by 2 bases. The CDR3: CASREGQGTYEQYF. CDR3 nucleotides: TGTGCCAGCAGGGAAGGACAGGGCACCTACGAGCAGTACTTC.

This sequence joins TRBV7-8 and TRBJ2-7; D is unclear. There are 13 residues in the CDR3. Trimming took 1 base from V and 3 from J, leaving 7 bases between them. Germline CDR1 SGHVS, CDR2 FQNEAQ. This chain's CDR3 is CASSLGIGYEQYF. DNA for the CDR3: TGTGCCAGCAGCTTAGGTATCGGCTACGAGCAGTACTTC.

The chain recombines TRBV11-3 with TRBJ2-7; 12 bases agree with TRBD2. V shed 1 base and J 3 bases; nucleotides not matched to a gene: 1. Germline V CDR1 and CDR2: SGHNT, YENEEA. The CDR3 totals 15 residues. Here the CDR3 DNA reads TGTGCCAGCAGCTTAGGACTAGCGGGAGTCTACGAGCAGTACTTC. This codes for CASSLGLAGVYEQYF.

V usage is TRBV4-2 and J usage is TRBJ2-5; no reliable D call. The CDR3 consists of 14 residues. Germline CDR1 reads LGHNA; CDR2 reads YNFKEQ. V was cut by 1 base and J by 0 bases, with 6 bases left in between. The CDR3 DNA sequence: TGTGCCAGCAGCCAAGGGGCTAACCAAGAGACCCAGTACTTC. This codes for CASSQGANQETQYF.

The chain is built from TRBV21-1 and TRBJ1-1. TRBV21-1 is deemed a pseudogene. CDR3 length: 16 amino acids. The CDR3 is CASSKPAAGRVTEAFF. Written as DNA, the CDR3 is TGTGCCAGCAGCAAACCCGCGGCGGGGCGTGTCACTGAAGCTTTCTTT.

The chain couples TRBV11-2 to TRBJ2-7; 7 bases are shared with TRBD1. With 2 bases clipped from V and 9 bases from J, the junction kept 10 bases outside the gene matches. The CDR3 covers 14 residues. The V gene's germline CDR1 is SGHAT and CDR2 FQNNGV. This chain's CDR3 is CASSLWDSGVAQYF. CDR3 coding DNA: TGTGCCAGCAGCTTATGGGACAGTGGTGTCGCGCAGTACTTC.

The chain carries TRBV15 and TRBJ1-1; no definite D call. In germline, CDR1 is LNHNV, CDR2 YYDKDF (reference sequence). The V gene lost 1 base and the J gene lost 5 bases, with 11 bases spanning the gap. The CDR3 is 14 residues long. This CDR3 is CATSRVGSSTEAFF. In nucleotides, the CDR3 is TGTGCCACCAGCAGAGTTGGCAGCTCTACTGAAGCTTTCTTT.

This rearrangement joins TRBV29-1 to TRBJ1-2, with 10 bases lining up with TRBD1. V shed 6 bases and J 2 bases; nucleotides not matched to a gene: 3. CDR1 is SQVTM and CDR2 is ANQGSEA in the germline V gene. The CDR3 extends over 13 amino acids. As DNA, the CDR3 is TGCAGCGTCCAGACAGGGGGCAACTATGGCTACACCTTC. It codes for CSVQTGGNYGYTF.

This clone was counted a single time. The same CDR3 is also encoded by other DNA sequences in this sample. CDR3 in DNA: TGTGCCAGCAGGACGAGTGGATCCTACGAGCAGTACTTC. It specifies CASRTSGSYEQYF. The rearrangement uses TRBV27 and TRBJ2-7, with D hard to call. Germline values: CDR1 MNHEY, CDR2 SMNVEV (reference sequence). Trimming pared 6 bases from V and 1 base from J, leaving 10 bases between. The CDR3 runs 13 residues.

This clone came up once. The rearrangement joins TRBV9 to TRBJ2-7, with TRBD2 matching 7 bases. The V gene's germline CDR1 is SGDLS and CDR2 YYNGEE. V lost 0 bases to trimming and J lost 3 bases; unmatched junction nucleotides: 6. The CDR3 sequence is 15 residues long. The CDR3 loop is CASSVEGSGYYEQYF. The CDR3 bases are TGTGCCAGCAGCGTAGAAGGTAGCGGGTACTACGAGCAGTACTTC. Full variable domain (remainder filled in from reference TRBV9 and TRBJ2-7): DSGVTQTPKHLITATGQRVTLRCSPRSGDLSVYWYQQSLDQGLQFLIQYYNGEERAKGNILERFSAQQFPDLHSELNLSSLELGDSALYFCASSVEGSGYYEQYFGPGTRLTVT.

The chain has TRBV6-2 or TRBV6-3 and TRBJ1-1; D is perhaps TRBD1 (5 bases). The ends were cut back, 2 bases at V and 1 base at J, with 17 bases in the middle. The V gene's germline CDR1 is MNHEY and CDR2 SVGEGT. The CDR3 is 17 amino acids. CDR3 in DNA: TGTGCCAGCAGTTACGACCGCCGGGGGGTCGGGAACACTGAAGCTTTCTTT. This gives the protein CASSYDRRGVGNTEAFF.

This clone was observed once. The genes are TRBV28 and TRBJ2-7; D might be TRBD2 (6 bases). The ends were cut back, 3 bases at V and 3 bases at J, with 15 bases in the middle. Germline values: CDR1 MDHEN, CDR2 SYDVKM. CDR3 length: 15 amino acids. The CDR3: CASSLRDLRGYEQYF. In nucleotides, the CDR3 is TGTGCCAGCAGTTTGAGGGACTTAAGAGGCTACGAGCAGTACTTC.

The V and J genes are TRBV15 and TRBJ2-3; D is ambiguous. The CDR3 is 16 amino acids. Germline loops: CDR1 LNHNV, CDR2 YYDKDF (reference sequence). V lost 4 bases to trimming and J lost 5 bases, with 19 bases between them. CDR3 in amino acids: CATSTFEARVQDTQYF. The CDR3 DNA sequence: TGTGCCACCAGCACATTCGAGGCTAGAGTTCAAGATACGCAGTATTTT.